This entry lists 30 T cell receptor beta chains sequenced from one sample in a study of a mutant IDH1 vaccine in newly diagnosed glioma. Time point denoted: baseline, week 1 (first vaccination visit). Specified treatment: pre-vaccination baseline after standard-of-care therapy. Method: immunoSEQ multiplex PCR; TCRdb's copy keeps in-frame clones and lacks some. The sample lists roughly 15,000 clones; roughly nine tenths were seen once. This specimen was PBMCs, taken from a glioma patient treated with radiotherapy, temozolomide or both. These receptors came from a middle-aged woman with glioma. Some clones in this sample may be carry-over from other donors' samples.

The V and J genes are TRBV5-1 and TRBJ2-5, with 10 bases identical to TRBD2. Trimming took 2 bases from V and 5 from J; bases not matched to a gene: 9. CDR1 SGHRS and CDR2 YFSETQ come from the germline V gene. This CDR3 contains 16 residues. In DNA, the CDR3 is TGCGCCAGCAGCTTAAGGCCTAGCGGGAGCTTGGAGACCCAGTACTTC. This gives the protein CASSLRPSGSLETQYF.

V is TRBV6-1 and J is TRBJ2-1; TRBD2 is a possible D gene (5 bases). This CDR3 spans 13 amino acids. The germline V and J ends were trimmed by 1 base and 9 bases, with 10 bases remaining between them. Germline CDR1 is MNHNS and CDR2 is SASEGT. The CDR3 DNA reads TGTGCCAGCAGTGAAGGGGGAGCTACTGAGCAGTTCTTC. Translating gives CASSEGGATEQFF.

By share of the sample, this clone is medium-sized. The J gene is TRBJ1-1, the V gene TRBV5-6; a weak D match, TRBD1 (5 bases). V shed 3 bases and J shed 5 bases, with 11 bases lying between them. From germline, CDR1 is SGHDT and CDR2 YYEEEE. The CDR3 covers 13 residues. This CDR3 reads CASSWGTVTEAFF. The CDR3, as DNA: TGTGCCAGCAGCTGGGGGACGGTGACTGAAGCTTTCTTT.

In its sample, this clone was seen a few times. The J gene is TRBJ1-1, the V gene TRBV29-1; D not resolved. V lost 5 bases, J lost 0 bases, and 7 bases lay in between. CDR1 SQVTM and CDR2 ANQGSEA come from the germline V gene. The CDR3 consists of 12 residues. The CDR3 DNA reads TGCAGCGTTATGAACATGAACACTGAAGCTTTCTTT. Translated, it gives CSVMNMNTEAFF. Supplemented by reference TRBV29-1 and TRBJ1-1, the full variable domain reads SAVISQKPSRDICQRGTSLTIQCQVDSQVTMMFWYRQQPGQSLTLIATANQGSEATYESGFVIDKFPISRPNLTFSTLTVSNMSPEDSSIYLCSVMNMNTEAFFGQGTRLTVV.

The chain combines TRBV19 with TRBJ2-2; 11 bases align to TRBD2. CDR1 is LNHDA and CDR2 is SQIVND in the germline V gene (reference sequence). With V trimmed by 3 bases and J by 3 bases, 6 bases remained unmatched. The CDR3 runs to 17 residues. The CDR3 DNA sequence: TGTGCCAGTAGTATGCCTAGCGGGAGGCCGGACACCGGGGAGCTGTTTTTT. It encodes CASSMPSGRPDTGELFF. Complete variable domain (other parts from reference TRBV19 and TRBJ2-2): DGGITQSPKYLFRKEGQNVTLSCEQNLNHDAMYWYRQDPGQGLRLIYYSQIVNDFQKGDIAEGYSVSREKKESFPLTVTSAQKNPTAFYLCASSMPSGRPDTGELFFGEGSRLTVL.

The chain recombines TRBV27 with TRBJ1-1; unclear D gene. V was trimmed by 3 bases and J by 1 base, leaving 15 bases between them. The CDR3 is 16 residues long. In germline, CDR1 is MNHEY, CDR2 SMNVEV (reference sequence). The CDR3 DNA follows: TGTGCCAGCAGTTTCTTGGCGCAATCTACGAACACTGAAGCTTTCTTT. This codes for CASSFLAQSTNTEAFF.

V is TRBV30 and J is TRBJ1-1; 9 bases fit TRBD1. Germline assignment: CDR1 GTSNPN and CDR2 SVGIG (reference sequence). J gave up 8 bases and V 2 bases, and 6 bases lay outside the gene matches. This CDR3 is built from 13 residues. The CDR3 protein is CAWSQRQGDEAFF. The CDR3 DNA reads TGTGCCTGGAGTCAAAGACAGGGGGACGAAGCTTTCTTT.

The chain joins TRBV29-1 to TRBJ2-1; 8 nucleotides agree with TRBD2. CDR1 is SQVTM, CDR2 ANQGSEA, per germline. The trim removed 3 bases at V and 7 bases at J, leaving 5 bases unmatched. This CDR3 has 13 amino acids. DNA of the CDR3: TGCAGCGTTGACGGGGGGGCGAGGAATGAGCAGTTCTTC. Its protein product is CSVDGGARNEQFF.

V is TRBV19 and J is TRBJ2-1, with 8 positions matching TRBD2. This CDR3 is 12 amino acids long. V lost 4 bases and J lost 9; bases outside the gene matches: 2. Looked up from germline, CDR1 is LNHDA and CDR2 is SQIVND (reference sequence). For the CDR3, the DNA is TGTGCCAGTAGTACCGGGAGGGTTGAGCAGTTCTTC. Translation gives CASSTGRVEQFF.

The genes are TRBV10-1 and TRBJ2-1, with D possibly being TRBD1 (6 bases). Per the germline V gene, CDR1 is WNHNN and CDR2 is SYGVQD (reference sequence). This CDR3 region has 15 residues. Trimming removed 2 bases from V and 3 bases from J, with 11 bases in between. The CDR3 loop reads CASSEAAGVYNEQFF. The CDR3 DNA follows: TGCGCCAGCAGTGAGGCGGCAGGGGTCTACAATGAGCAGTTCTTC.

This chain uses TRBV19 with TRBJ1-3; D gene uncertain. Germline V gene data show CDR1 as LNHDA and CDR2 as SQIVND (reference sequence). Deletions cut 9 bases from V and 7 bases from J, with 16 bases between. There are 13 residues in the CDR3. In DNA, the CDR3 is TGTGCCAGCCCAACGCCGGGCCGGAACACCATATATTTT. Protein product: CASPTPGRNTIYF.

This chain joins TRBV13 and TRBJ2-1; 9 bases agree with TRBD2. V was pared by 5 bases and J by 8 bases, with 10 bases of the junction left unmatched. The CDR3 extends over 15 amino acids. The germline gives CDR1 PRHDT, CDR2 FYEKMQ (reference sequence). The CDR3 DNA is TGTGCCAGCAGCATTAGCGGGAGATTCGCGGATGAGCAGTTCTTC. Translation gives CASSISGRFADEQFF.

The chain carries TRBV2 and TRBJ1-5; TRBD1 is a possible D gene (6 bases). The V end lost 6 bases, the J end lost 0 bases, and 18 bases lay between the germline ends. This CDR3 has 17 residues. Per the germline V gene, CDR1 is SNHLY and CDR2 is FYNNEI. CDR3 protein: CASRLLRTVYSNQPQHF. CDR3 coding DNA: TGTGCCAGCAGGTTACTTAGGACAGTTTATAGCAATCAGCCCCAGCATTTT.

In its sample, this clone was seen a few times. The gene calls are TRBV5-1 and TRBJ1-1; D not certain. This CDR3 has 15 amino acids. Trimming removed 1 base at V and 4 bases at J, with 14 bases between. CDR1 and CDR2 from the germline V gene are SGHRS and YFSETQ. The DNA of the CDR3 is TGCGCCAGCAGCTTGTTTGGGGATCTAAGCACTGAAGCTTTCTTT. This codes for CASSLFGDLSTEAFF.

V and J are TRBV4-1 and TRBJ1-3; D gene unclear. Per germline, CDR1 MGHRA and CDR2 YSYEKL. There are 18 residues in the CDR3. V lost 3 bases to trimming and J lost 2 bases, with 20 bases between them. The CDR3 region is CASSHNKLLGFPGNTIYF. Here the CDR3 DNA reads TGCGCCAGCAGCCACAACAAACTACTCGGGTTTCCTGGAAACACCATATATTTT.

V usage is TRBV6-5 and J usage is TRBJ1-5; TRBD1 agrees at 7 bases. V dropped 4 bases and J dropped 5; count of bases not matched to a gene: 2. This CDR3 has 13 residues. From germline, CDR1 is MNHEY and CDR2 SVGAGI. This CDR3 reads CASSLDRYQPQHF. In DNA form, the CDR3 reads TGTGCCAGCAGTTTGGACAGGTATCAGCCCCAGCATTTT.

In nucleotides, the CDR3 is TGTGCCAGCAGCTTTTTTTCGGCGGGGGGTAGCACAGATACGCAGTATTTT. Amino acid sequence: CASSFFSAGGSTDTQYF. The J gene is TRBJ2-3, the V gene TRBV5-6; 8 nucleotides align to TRBD2. The CDR3 spans 17 residues. V was pared by 2 bases and J by 0 bases, with 8 bases of the junction left unmatched. Germline V gene lookup returns CDR1 SGHDT and CDR2 YYEEEE. Full variable domain (rest looked up from reference TRBV5-6 and TRBJ2-3): DAGVTQSPTHLIKTRGQQVTLRCSPKSGHDTVSWYQQALGQGPQFIFQYYEEEERQRGNFPDRFSGHQFPNYSSELNVNALLLGDSALYLCASSFFSAGGSTDTQYFGPGTRLTVL.

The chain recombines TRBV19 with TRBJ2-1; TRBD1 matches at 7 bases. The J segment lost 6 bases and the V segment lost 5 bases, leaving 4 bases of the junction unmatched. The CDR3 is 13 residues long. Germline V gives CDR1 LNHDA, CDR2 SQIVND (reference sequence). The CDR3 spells CASSDPGGNEQFF. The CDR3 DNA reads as TGTGCCAGTAGTGACCCAGGGGGCAATGAGCAGTTCTTC. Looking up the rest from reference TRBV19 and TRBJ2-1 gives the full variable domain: DGGITQSPKYLFRKEGQNVTLSCEQNLNHDAMYWYRQDPGQGLRLIYYSQIVNDFQKGDIAEGYSVSREKKESFPLTVTSAQKNPTAFYLCASSDPGGNEQFFGPGTRLTVL.

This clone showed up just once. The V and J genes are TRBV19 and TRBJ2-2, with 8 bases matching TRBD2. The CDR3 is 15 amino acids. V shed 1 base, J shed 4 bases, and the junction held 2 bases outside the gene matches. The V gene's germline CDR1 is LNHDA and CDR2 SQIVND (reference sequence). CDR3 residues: CASSIVAGLTGELFF. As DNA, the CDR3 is TGTGCCAGTAGTATAGTAGCGGGACTCACCGGGGAGCTGTTTTTT.

The CDR3 region has the DNA TGTGCCAGCAGCTTACTAGCGGGGAGCTCCTACAATGAGCAGTTCTTC. This translates into CASSLLAGSSYNEQFF. The V and J genes are TRBV13 and TRBJ2-1; TRBD2 matches 9 bases. CDR3 length: 16 residues. The V gene's germline CDR1 is PRHDT and CDR2 FYEKMQ (reference sequence). The ends lost 2 bases at V and 0 bases at J; junction bases unmatched: 2.

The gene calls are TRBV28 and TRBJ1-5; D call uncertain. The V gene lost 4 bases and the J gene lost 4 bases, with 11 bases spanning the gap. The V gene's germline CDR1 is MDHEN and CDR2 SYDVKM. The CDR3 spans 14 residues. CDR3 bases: TGTGCCAGCAGTTATTCCGGGCCTAATCAGCCCCAGCATTTT. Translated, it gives CASSYSGPNQPQHF.

The CDR3 sequence: CASRKDRGEKLFF. CDR3 sequence (DNA): TGTGCCAGCAGGAAGGACAGGGGTGAAAAACTGTTTTTT. The gene calls are TRBV6-6 and TRBJ1-4; 9 bases line up with TRBD1. Germline V gene sequence: CDR1 MNHNY, CDR2 SVGAGI (reference sequence). The V segment lost 6 bases and the J segment 7 bases; nucleotides outside the gene matches: 3. The CDR3 covers 13 residues.

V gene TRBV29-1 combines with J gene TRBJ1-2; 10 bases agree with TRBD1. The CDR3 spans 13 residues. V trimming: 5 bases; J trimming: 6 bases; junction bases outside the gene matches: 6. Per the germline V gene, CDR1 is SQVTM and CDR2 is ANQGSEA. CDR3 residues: CSVFSGTGDGYTF. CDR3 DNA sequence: TGCAGCGTTTTCTCCGGGACAGGGGATGGCTACACCTTC.

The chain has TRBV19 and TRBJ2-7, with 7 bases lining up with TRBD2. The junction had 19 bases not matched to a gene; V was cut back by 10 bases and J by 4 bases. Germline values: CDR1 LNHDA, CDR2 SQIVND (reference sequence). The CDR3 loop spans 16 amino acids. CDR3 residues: CAIIRGGLSQRYEQYF. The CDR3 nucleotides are TGTGCCATAATAAGGGGAGGGTTAAGCCAAAGGTACGAGCAGTACTTC.

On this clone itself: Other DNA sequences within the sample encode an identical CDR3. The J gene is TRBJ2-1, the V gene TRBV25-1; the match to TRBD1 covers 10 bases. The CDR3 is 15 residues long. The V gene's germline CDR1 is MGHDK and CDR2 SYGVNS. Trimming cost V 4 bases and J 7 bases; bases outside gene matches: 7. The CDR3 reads CASSGQGAGRNEQFF. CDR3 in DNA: TGTGCCAGCAGTGGACAGGGGGCCGGGCGTAATGAGCAGTTCTTC.

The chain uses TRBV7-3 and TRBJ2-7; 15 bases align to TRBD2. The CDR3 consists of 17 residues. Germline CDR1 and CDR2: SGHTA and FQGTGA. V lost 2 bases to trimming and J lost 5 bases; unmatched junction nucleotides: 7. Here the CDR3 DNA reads TGTGCCAGCAGCTTAGGGGGGACTAGCGGGAGGACGAACGAGCAGTACTTC. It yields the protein CASSLGGTSGRTNEQYF.

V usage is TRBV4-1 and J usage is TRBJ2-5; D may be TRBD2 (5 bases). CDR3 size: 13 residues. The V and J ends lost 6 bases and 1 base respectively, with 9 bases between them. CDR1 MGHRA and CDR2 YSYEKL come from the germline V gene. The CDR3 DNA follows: TGCGCCAGCAGGGAGGTAACCCAAGAGACCCAGTACTTC. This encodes CASREVTQETQYF.

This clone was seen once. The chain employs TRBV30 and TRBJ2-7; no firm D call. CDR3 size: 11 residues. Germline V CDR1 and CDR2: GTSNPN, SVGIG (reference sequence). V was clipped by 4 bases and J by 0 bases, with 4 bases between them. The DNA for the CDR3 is TGTGCCTGGAAGCACTCCTACGAGCAGTACTTC. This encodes CAWKHSYEQYF.

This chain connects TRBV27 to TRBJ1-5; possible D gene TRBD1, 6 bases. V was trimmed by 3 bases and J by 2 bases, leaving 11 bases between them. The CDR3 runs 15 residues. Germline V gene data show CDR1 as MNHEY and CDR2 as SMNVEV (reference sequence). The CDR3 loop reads CASSFRRGGNQPQHF. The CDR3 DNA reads TGTGCCAGCAGTTTCCGCAGGGGAGGCAATCAGCCCCAGCATTTT.

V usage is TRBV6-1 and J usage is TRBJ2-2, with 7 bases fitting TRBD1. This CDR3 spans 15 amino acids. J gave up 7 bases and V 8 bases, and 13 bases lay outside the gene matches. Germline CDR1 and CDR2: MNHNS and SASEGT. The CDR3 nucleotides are TGTGCCAGCGCTCTTACTTCCAGGGGGATCGGGGAGCTGTTTTTT. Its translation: CASALTSRGIGELFF.